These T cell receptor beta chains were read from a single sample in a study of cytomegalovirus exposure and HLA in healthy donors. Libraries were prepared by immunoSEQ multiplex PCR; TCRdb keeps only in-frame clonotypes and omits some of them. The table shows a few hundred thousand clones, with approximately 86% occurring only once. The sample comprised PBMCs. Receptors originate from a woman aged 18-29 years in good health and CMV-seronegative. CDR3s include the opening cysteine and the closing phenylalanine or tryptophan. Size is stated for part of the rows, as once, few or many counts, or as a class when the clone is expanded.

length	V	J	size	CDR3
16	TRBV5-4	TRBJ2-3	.	CASSWTSGGSTDTQYF
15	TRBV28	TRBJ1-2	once	CASSLSWDRGSGYTF
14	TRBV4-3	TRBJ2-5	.	CASSQQGAQETQYF
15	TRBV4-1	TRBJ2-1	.	CASSQVPRDLDEQFF
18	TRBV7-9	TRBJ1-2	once	CASSLERLRDRVYYGYTF
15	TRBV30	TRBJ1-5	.	CAWSGGTGGNQPQHF
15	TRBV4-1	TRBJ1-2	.	CASSPPWGRPFGYTF
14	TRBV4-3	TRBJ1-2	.	CASSQEYNPYGYTF
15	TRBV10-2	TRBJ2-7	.	CASSVRRTGPYEQYF
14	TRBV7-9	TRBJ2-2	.	CASSLESPGGELFF
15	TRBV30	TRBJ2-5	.	CAWSVSDRDAETQYF
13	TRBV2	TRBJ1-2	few	CASSAGRPYGYTF
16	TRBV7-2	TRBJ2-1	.	CASRKLSGGSSNEQFF
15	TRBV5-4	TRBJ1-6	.	CASSRTGDNNSPLHF
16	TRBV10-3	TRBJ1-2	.	CAISESGAGVDYGYTF
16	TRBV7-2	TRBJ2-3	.	CASSLAGLAGGQTQYF
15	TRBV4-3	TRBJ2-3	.	CASSRGSSGGDTQYF
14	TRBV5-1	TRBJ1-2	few	CASSSGTGPYGYTF
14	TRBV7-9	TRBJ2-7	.	CASSSHRGTYEQYF
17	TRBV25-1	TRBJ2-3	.	CASSKTQEGARTDTQYF
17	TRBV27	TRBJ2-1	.	CASSNIKDSFSYNEQFF
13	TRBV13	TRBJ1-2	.	CASSSQGYYGYTF
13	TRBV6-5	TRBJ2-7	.	CASKGTREMVQYF
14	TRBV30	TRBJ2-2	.	CAWGGQGNTGELFF
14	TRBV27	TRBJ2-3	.	CASSWGQGTDTQYF
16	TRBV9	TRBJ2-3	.	CASSVGGAGGGNTQYF
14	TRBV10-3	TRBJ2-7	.	CAISFTSGLYEQYF
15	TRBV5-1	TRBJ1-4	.	CASSLTRGTNEKLFF
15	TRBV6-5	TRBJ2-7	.	CASSAGTGGTYEQYF
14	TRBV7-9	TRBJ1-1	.	CASSLEARGTEAFF
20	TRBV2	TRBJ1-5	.	CASSDDRVYPSSNSNQPQHF
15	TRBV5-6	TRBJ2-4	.	CASSLGGLAKNIQYF
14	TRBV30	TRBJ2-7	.	CAWSQVLGGYEQYF
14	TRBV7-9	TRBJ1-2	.	CASRITGQGYGYTF
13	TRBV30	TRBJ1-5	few	CAWSAGRDQPQHF
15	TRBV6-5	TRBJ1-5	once	CASSYKLTSNQPQHF
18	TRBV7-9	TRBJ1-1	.	CASSLGLLGQGFNTEAFF
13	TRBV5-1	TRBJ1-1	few	CASNSFLNTEAFF
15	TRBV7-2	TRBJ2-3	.	CASSQRGARTDTQYF
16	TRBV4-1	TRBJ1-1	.	CASSQGSGGWNTEAFF
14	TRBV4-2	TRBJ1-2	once	CASSHGDRLYGYTF
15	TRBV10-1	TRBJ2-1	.	CASSEEAGGFHEQFF
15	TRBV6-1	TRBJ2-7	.	CASSESGGAGGEQYF
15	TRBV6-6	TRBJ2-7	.	CASSYSETGSYEQYF
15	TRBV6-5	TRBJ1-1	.	CASSATWGVGTEAFF
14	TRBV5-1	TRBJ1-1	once	CASSLVPKNTEAFF
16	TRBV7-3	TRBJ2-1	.	CASSLTLGGAYNEQFF
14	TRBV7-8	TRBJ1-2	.	CASSLAWDREGYTF
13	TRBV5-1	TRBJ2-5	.	CASSPDSRETQYF
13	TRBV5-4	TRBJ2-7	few	CASSLVGEGEQYF
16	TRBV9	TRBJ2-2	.	CASSNRGQGSTGELFF
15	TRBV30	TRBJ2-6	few	CAWSVTGAGANVLTF